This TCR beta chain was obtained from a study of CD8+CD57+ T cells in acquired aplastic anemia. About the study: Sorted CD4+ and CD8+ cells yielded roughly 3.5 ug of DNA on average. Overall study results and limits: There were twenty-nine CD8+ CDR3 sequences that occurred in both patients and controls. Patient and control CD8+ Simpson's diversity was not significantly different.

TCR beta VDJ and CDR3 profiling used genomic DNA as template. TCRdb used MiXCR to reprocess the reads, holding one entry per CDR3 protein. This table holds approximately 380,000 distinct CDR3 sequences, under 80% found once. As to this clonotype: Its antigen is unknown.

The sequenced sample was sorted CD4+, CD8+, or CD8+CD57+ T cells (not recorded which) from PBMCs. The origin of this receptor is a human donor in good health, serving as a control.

CDR3 nucleotides: TGTGCCAGCAGCTTACACACGGGGAGGGTCGAGCAGTACTTTTTT. This codes for CASSLHTGRVEQYFF. The rearrangement joins TRBV7-6 to TRBJ2-2; 7 nucleotides line up with TRBD2. V lost 2 bases and J lost 17; bases outside the gene matches: 17. This CDR3 region has 15 residues. CDR1 and CDR2 (germline): SGHVS, FNYEAQ.